The T cell receptor (beta chain) described here comes from a study of cytomegalovirus exposure and HLA in healthy donors. Both 60 Vbeta primers and 13 Jbeta primers went into the PCR. Method: immunoSEQ multiplex PCR; TCRdb's copy keeps in-frame clones and lacks some. The table shows roughly 150,000 clones, with 82% occurring only once. Points from the study as a whole: As a later analysis revealed, most CMV-associated TCR beta chains appeared HLA-restricted. Researchers catalogued about 160 TCR beta chains as cytomegalovirus-associated.

This clone was observed a single time. As yet, its antigen is unknown. Unmatched junction bases numbered 10, after V lost 5 bases and J lost 7 bases. This CDR3 region has 14 residues. CDR1 is SEHNR and CDR2 is FQNEAQ in the germline V gene (reference sequence). The TCR sequence derives from a girl aged 2 to 10 in good health and CMV-seropositive. The chain employs TRBV7-9 and TRBJ1-2; 7 nucleotides agree with TRBD1. The sample comprised PBMCs. The DNA of the CDR3 is TGTGCCAGCAGCACCGGTGACAGGGCCCCTGGCTACACCTTC. Its protein is CASSTGDRAPGYTF.